A selection of T cell receptor beta chains follows, all from one sample in a study of Graves' ophthalmopathy and Graves' hyperthyroidism. From the multiplex PCR reads, TCRdb called clonotypes with MiXCR, one entry per CDR3 protein. This table has 1 million to 1.3 million distinct CDR3 sequences, about 40% appearing once. Sequenced sample: peripheral blood or thyroid tissue (not recorded which). These receptors came from an adult man with Graves' hyperthyroidism. The CDR3 runs from the conserved cysteine through the conserved F or W. The D gene is left open where the match is weak. For some rows the clone size is stated as once, few or many, or as a class when expanded; others skip it.

TRBJ1-2	TRBV29-1	NA	NA	TGCAGCGTTGAAGATCGGGGGGATGGCTACACCTTC	CSVEDRGDGYTF
TRBJ1-1	TRBV25-1	NA	few	TGTGCCAGCGGAGAAGACAGCAACACTGAAGCTTTCTTT	CASGEDSNTEAFF
TRBJ2-5	TRBV7-9	NA	many	TGTGCCAGCTCAGAGTACCAAGAGACCCAGTACTTC	CASSEYQETQYF
TRBJ2-7	TRBV5-5	TRBD2	few	TGTGCCAGCAGTTTGATAAGCGGGAGATTTTCCTACGAGCAGTACTTC	CASSLISGRFSYEQYF
TRBJ2-7	TRBV6-6	TRBD1	NA	TGTGCCAGCAGTAAGCACCCCGGGACAGGGAATTACGAGCAGTACTTC	CASSKHPGTGNYEQYF
TRBJ1-2	TRBV3-1	NA	NA	TGTGCCAGCAGCCGCAATCGACGGCAAGCTAACTATGGCTACACCTTC	CASSRNRRQANYGYTF
TRBJ1-6	TRBV12-3/TRBV12-4	TRBD1	many	TGTGCCAGCAGTTTTCAAACGGGACAGAGAAATTCACCCCTCCACTTT	CASSFQTGQRNSPLHF
TRBJ1-5	TRBV11-2	NA	NA	TGTGCCAGCAGGTCAGGGCAGCCTAATCAGCCCCAGCATTTT	CASRSGQPNQPQHF
TRBJ1-5	TRBV7-9	TRBD1	many	TGTGCCAGCAGCGGGGGGACAGAAGGTAACAATCAGCCCCAGCATTTT	CASSGGTEGNNQPQHF
TRBJ1-1	TRBV2	NA	NA	TGTGCCAGCAGTGATCCAGGGTCGGTGAACACTGAAGCTTTCTTT	CASSDPGSVNTEAFF
TRBJ1-2	TRBV27	NA	NA	TGTGCCAGCCGGAGAAGGGGGGTCGGCTACACCTTC	CASRRRGVGYTF
TRBJ1-1	TRBV10-3	NA	NA	TGTGCCATCAAGGACCCCCAGCCGAACACTGAAGCTTTCTTT	CAIKDPQPNTEAFF
TRBJ1-2	TRBV10-2	NA	NA	TGTGCCAGCAGTTCTAACAGGGATTGGATCTATGGCTACACCTTC	CASSSNRDWIYGYTF
TRBJ1-1	TRBV18	NA	few	TGTGCCAGCTCACCAAGGGACGGAGCGAACACTGAAGCTTTCTTT	CASSPRDGANTEAFF
TRBJ2-7	TRBV4-1	TRBD2	NA	TGCGCCAGCAGCCAAGACATCGGGGGGTACGAGCAGTACTTC	CASSQDIGGYEQYF
TRBJ1-1	TRBV10-2	TRBD1	many	TGCGCCAGCAGTGAGACAGGGGCGAACACTGAAGCTTTCTTT	CASSETGANTEAFF
TRBJ1-2	TRBV7-8	NA	NA	TGTGCCTGGAGTGTACTAAGGGGTGGGAATTCTGGCTACACCTTC	CAWSVLRGGNSGYTF
TRBJ1-1	TRBV20-1	NA	many	TGCAGTGCTAAGATCGGGAGCCGACACAACACTGAAGCTTTCTTT	CSAKIGSRHNTEAFF
TRBJ2-1	TRBV6-5	TRBD1	NA	TGTGCCAGCAGTTGGGGACAGGACAATGAGCAGTTCTTC	CASSWGQDNEQFF
TRBJ2-2	TRBV4-3	NA	many	TGCGCCAGCAGCGGAGGTCCCGGGGAGCTGTTTTTT	CASSGGPGELFF
TRBJ1-5	TRBV5-4	NA	NA	TGTGCCAGCAGGCCGGGACTAGAATCCGATCAGCCCCAGCATTTT	CASRPGLESDQPQHF
TRBJ2-5	TRBV7-6	TRBD2	many	TGTGCCAGCAGCTTATGGACTAGCGGGAGAGATGAAGAGACCCAGTACTTC	CASSLWTSGRDEETQYF
TRBJ2-5	TRBV14	NA	NA	TGTGCCAGCAGCCAAGGAGCGGGCGCCAGTGGGACCCAGTACTTC	CASSQGAGASGTQYF
TRBJ1-5	TRBV5-8	NA	many	TGTGCCAGCAGCTTCACGGGGTTGGCAGACAATCAGCCCCAGCATTTT	CASSFTGLADNQPQHF
TRBJ2-7	TRBV27	TRBD1	NA	TGTACCAGCAGTCCAGGGACAGCCAGCTCCTACGAGCAGTACTTC	CTSSPGTASSYEQYF
TRBJ2-7	TRBV7-9	NA	NA	TGTGCCAGCAGCTTCCTTGACAGTGGGGTCGAGCAGTACTTC	CASSFLDSGVEQYF
TRBJ2-5	TRBV14	NA	many	TGTGCCAGCAGCCTACAGGTCCCCGGGGAGACCCAGTACTTC	CASSLQVPGETQYF